The clone carrying this T cell receptor (beta chain) was counted a few times. Its antigen remains unidentified. These data belong to a study of beta chain features in type 1 diabetes. Notes on the study in general: Moderate but significant shortening of TCRB CDR3s was recorded in all four CD4+ subsets from Type 1 diabetes patients. Shorter templates may be favored by PCR, equally so in patients and controls. Whether HLA type influences TCRB rearrangement remained unresolved here.

Stem cell-like memory, regulatory, central memory and naive CD4+ cells were sorted via CD45RO/CCR7/CD25/CD127/CD95/CD27. Every isolated RNA sample was fully reverse transcribed, so sequencing captured expressed TCRB transcripts. Profiled with immunoSEQ multiplex PCR; TCRdb holds only in-frame clones, not every one. Here the sample spans some 640,000 clones, over 12% being singletons. This CDR3 has 13 residues. The germline CDR1 and CDR2 sequences are SGHAT and FQNNGV. The V end lost 5 bases, the J end lost 10 bases, and 17 bases lay between the germline ends. The chain employs TRBV11-2 and TRBJ1-2, with D possibly being TRBD1 (6 bases). The origin of this receptor is a man younger than 35 with type 1 diabetes. The sequenced sample was naive CD4+ T cells from blood. CDR3: CASSLQGVEDYTF. The CDR3 DNA reads TGTGCCAGCAGCCTACAGGGTGTCGAAGACTACACCTTC.